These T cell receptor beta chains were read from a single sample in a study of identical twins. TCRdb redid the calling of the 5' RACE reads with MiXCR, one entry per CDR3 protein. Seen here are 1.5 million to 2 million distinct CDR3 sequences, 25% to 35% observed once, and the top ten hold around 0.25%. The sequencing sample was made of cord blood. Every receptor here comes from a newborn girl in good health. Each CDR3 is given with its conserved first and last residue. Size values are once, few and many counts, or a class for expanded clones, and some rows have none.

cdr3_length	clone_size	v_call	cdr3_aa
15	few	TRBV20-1	CSARANGAGRYEQYF
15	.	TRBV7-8	CASSLQPTANYGYTF
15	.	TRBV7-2	CASSLAEDRGAEQFF
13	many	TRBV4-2	CASSQDLSYGYTF
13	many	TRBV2	CASSEDRNYGYTF
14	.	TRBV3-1	CASSHFPQDYGYTF
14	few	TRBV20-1	CSARDRLTNEKLFF
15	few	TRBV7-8	CASSPSRVMNTEAFF
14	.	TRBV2	CASSGRTGGQPQHF
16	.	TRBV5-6	CASSLVPQGASYEQYF
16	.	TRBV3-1	CASSYEGALMNTEAFF
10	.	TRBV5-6	CASIPSCGFF
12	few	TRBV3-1	CASSHTGNGYTF
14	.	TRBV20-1	CSATTGTSLGELFF
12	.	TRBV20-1	CSSQQGVTEAFF
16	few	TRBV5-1	CASSLRAQDYTGELFF
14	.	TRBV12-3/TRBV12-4	CASNQNRDNQPRHF
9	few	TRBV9	CASSPQAFF
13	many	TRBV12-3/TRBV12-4	CASTRGGGDTQYF
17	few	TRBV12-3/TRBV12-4	CASSRRTGSKRYNEQFF
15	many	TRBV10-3	CAISDTGALNYGYTF
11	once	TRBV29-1	CSDNSRTEVFF
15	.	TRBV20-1	CSARDRDRAVYGYTF
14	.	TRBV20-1	CSASRGDDKNIQYF
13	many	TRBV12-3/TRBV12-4	CASSRTGLYEQYF
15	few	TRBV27	CASSFVAGGGYEQYF
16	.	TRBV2	CASSRIAGVGTDTQYF
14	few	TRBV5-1	CASVKDPSYNEQFF
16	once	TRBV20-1	CSARGSGRSSYNEQFF
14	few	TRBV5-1	CASKNLSRGYGYTF
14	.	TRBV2	CASQREVSYNEQFF
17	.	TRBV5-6	CASSPLSGQLRNTEAFF
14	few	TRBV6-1	CASSEQGGSEKLFF
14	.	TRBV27	CASSLSRTHQPQHF
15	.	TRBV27	CASSLGAAPNEKLFF
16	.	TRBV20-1	CSASGRQWGANYGYTF
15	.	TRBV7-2	CASSLRRVAEHEQYF